This T cell receptor beta chain comes out of a study of cytomegalovirus exposure and HLA in healthy donors. Primers: 60 Vbeta forward and 13 Jbeta reverse. Assay: immunoSEQ multiplex PCR; the TCRdb copy retains only in-frame clones and omits some. There are around 180,000 clones in the sample; roughly 82% occur only once, and around 1.2% lies in the top ten. This clone was picked up one time. CDR3 length equals 15 residues. Trimming took off 8 bases at V and 0 bases at J, with 11 bases between the two ends. Per germline, CDR1 MNHEY and CDR2 SMNVEV (reference sequence). The sample comprised PBMCs. This TCR derives from a girl aged 2 to 9 in good health and CMV-seropositive. J is TRBJ2-6 and V is TRBV27, with D unclear. CDR3 nucleotides: TGTGCCAGCGGCAGATGGAGCTCTGGGGCCAACGTCCTGACTTTC. Residues: CASGRWSSGANVLTF.